Listed below are T cell receptor beta chains from one sample, sequenced in a study of T-cell reconstitution after alpha-beta-depleted transplantation in children. TCRdb re-called the PCR reads with MiXCR, one entry per CDR3 protein. The sample has approximately 200,000 distinct CDR3 sequences, roughly 6.3% seen once; the top ten hold around 4.1%. The source material was PBMCs, sampled before TCRalphabeta/CD19-depleted stem cell transplant. These receptor sequences come from a girl under three years old with combined immunodeficiency, due to receive a stem cell transplant. Each CDR3 is given with its conserved first and last residue. Fields, in order: CDR3 DNA, CDR3 protein, J gene, V gene, clone size, D gene. A D gene is named only where the DNA matches it firmly. Clone size appears in some rows only: once, few, many, or a class for an expanded clone.

DNA: TGTGCCAGCAGCTTAATGACAGAGAGGCTGGTTAAGCAGTACTTC; CDR3: CASSLMTERLVKQYF; J: TRBJ2-7; V: TRBV11-2; size: many; D: -
DNA: TGTGCCAGCAGCCTCGGACTAGCGGGACAAGAGACCCAGTACTTC; CDR3: CASSLGLAGQETQYF; J: TRBJ2-5; V: TRBV7-6; size: many; D: TRBD2
DNA: TGTGCCAGTAGTATTGCTTCCCCCTACGAGCAGTACTTC; CDR3: CASSIASPYEQYF; J: TRBJ2-7; V: TRBV19; size: many; D: -
DNA: TGCAGTGCTAGACCGACAGCGCCCGTTCGGGACTCCTACAATGAGCAGTTCTTC; CDR3: CSARPTAPVRDSYNEQFF; J: TRBJ2-1; V: TRBV20-1; size: few; D: -
DNA: TGTGCCAGCAGTCCGGGTCTAGCGGTCTCCTACGAGCAGTACTTC; CDR3: CASSPGLAVSYEQYF; J: TRBJ2-7; V: TRBV12-3/TRBV12-4; size: many; D: TRBD2
DNA: TGTGCCAGCAGCCCCGGGACTAGCGGGACAATTGAGCAGTTCTTC; CDR3: CASSPGTSGTIEQFF; J: TRBJ2-1; V: TRBV6-1; size: many; D: TRBD2
DNA: TGCAGTGCCCCGGAGACTAGCGGGAGTCACCTCACCGGGGAGCTGTTTTTT; CDR3: CSAPETSGSHLTGELFF; J: TRBJ2-2; V: TRBV20-1; size: many; D: TRBD2
DNA: TGTGCCACTAGTCGGACAGGGATGCGCGAAAAACTGTTTTTT; CDR3: CATSRTGMREKLFF; J: TRBJ1-4; V: TRBV15; size: many; D: TRBD1
DNA: TGTGCCAGCAGCCTCTCACAGGGGAACACTGAAGCTTTCTTT; CDR3: CASSLSQGNTEAFF; J: TRBJ1-1; V: TRBV7-9; size: many; D: -
DNA: TGCGCCAGCAGCCAAGTTAGCGGGCGCGAGGATACGCAGTATTTT; CDR3: CASSQVSGREDTQYF; J: TRBJ2-3; V: TRBV4-3; size: few; D: TRBD2
DNA: TGTGCCATCAGTGAGTCGTCCACAGATACGCAGTATTTT; CDR3: CAISESSTDTQYF; J: TRBJ2-3; V: TRBV10-3; size: -; D: -
DNA: TGTGCCAGCAGCGGACGCACAGGGGGCTTCACAGATACGCAGTATTTT; CDR3: CASSGRTGGFTDTQYF; J: TRBJ2-3; V: TRBV9; size: many; D: TRBD1
DNA: TGTGCCAGCAGCTCAGGGACAGAAGCAGAGACCCAGTACTTC; CDR3: CASSSGTEAETQYF; J: TRBJ2-5; V: TRBV7-8; size: many; D: TRBD1
DNA: TGCGCCAGCACCTGGGGCAATGAGCAGTTCTTC; CDR3: CASTWGNEQFF; J: TRBJ2-1; V: TRBV5-1; size: many; D: -
DNA: TGTGCCAGCAAGGGAAGCCCTAACTATGGCTACACCTTC; CDR3: CASKGSPNYGYTF; J: TRBJ1-2; V: TRBV7-2; size: few; D: -
DNA: TGCGCCAGCAGCTTGGTGTCGCAGGGGGGCTCCTACAATGAGCAGTTCTTC; CDR3: CASSLVSQGGSYNEQFF; J: TRBJ2-1; V: TRBV5-1; size: -; D: -
DNA: TGTGCCAGCAACCACGACTCCTCCTCCCCTACTTTT; CDR3: CASNHDSSSPTF; J: TRBJ2-3; V: TRBV5-6; size: few; D: -
DNA: TGCAGTGCTAGAGTGACAGGGGTTCGGGACGAGCAGTACTTC; CDR3: CSARVTGVRDEQYF; J: TRBJ2-7; V: TRBV20-1; size: many; D: TRBD1
DNA: TGTGCCAGCAGCGGCGCGCGGCAGGGGGCTTGGAGCGACGAGCAGTACTTC; CDR3: CASSGARQGAWSDEQYF; J: TRBJ2-7; V: TRBV7-9; size: few; D: TRBD1
DNA: TGCAGCGTGTTGACAGGGCCGAGCTATGGCTACACCTTC; CDR3: CSVLTGPSYGYTF; J: TRBJ1-2; V: TRBV29-1; size: -; D: TRBD1
DNA: TGTGCCAGCAGCTTAGGGAGGGGATGGGACACCGGGGAGCTGTTTTTT; CDR3: CASSLGRGWDTGELFF; J: TRBJ2-2; V: TRBV7-2; size: many; D: -
DNA: TGCAGTGCTAGAGGAAGCGGTACCGCAGATACGCAGTATTTT; CDR3: CSARGSGTADTQYF; J: TRBJ2-3; V: TRBV20-1; size: many; D: -
DNA: TGTGCCAGCAGTTTGACAAGACTCGGACTAGGCTCCTACGAGCAGTACTTC; CDR3: CASSLTRLGLGSYEQYF; J: TRBJ2-7; V: TRBV28; size: many; D: TRBD2
DNA: TGTGCCACCAGTGATTTGGAGGGACAGGATGAGCAGTTCTTC; CDR3: CATSDLEGQDEQFF; J: TRBJ2-1; V: TRBV24-1; size: many; D: TRBD1
DNA: TGTGCCACCTACGCCGGGCCCCGGTACGGTGATTCACCCCTCCACTTT; CDR3: CATYAGPRYGDSPLHF; J: TRBJ1-6; V: TRBV6-1; size: -; D: -
DNA: TGTGCCAGCAGCGGACTAGCGGGAGGATCAGGGGATACGCAGTATTTT; CDR3: CASSGLAGGSGDTQYF; J: TRBJ2-3; V: TRBV12-3/TRBV12-4; size: many; D: TRBD2
DNA: TGCAGCGCCCCCGGCAGCCAAGAGACCCAGTACTTC; CDR3: CSAPGSQETQYF; J: TRBJ2-5; V: TRBV29-1; size: many; D: -
DNA: TGCGCCAGCAGCCAAGAGGACAGGGGAGGCTACGAGCAGTACTTC; CDR3: CASSQEDRGGYEQYF; J: TRBJ2-7; V: TRBV4-3; size: many; D: TRBD1
DNA: TGTGCCAGCAGTCTCACAGCCTCTGGAAACACCATATATTTT; CDR3: CASSLTASGNTIYF; J: TRBJ1-3; V: TRBV12-3/TRBV12-4; size: many; D: -
DNA: TGCAGTGCTAGAGATTTAGGGACAGGGGGCCGCTACGCTAATGAAAAACTGTTTTTT; CDR3: CSARDLGTGGRYANEKLFF; J: TRBJ1-4; V: TRBV20-1; size: few; D: TRBD1
DNA: TGTGCCACGGCCAGCTACAATGAGCAGTTCTTC; CDR3: CATASYNEQFF; J: TRBJ2-1; V: TRBV6-2/TRBV6-3; size: many; D: -
DNA: TGTGCCGAGAGCGGGGGTAGCTCCTACAATGAGCAGTTCTTC; CDR3: CAESGGSSYNEQFF; J: TRBJ2-1; V: TRBV12-3/TRBV12-4; size: many; D: TRBD2
DNA: TGCAGCGTTGTCGGCGGGGGCAATTTAGATACGCAGTATTTT; CDR3: CSVVGGGNLDTQYF; J: TRBJ2-3; V: TRBV29-1; size: -; D: -
DNA: TGTGCCAGCAGTTTCCTCGGCGGGAACCGCAATGAGCAGTTCTTC; CDR3: CASSFLGGNRNEQFF; J: TRBJ2-1; V: TRBV12-3/TRBV12-4; size: -; D: -
DNA: TGTGCCAGCAGCTTATTGACTAGCGGGGGTCAAGAGACCCAGTACTTC; CDR3: CASSLLTSGGQETQYF; J: TRBJ2-5; V: TRBV7-9; size: many; D: TRBD2
DNA: TGTGCCAGCAGCTTACCCGGGACAACTTATAACACCGGGGAGCTGTTTTTT; CDR3: CASSLPGTTYNTGELFF; J: TRBJ2-2; V: TRBV7-8; size: many; D: -
DNA: TGCGCCAGCAGCTTGACCGGCGAAGCTTTCTTT; CDR3: CASSLTGEAFF; J: TRBJ1-1; V: TRBV5-1; size: many; D: -
DNA: TGTGCCAGCAGCTTATCGACAGGGACAGAGACCCAGTACTTC; CDR3: CASSLSTGTETQYF; J: TRBJ2-5; V: TRBV5-4; size: few; D: TRBD1
DNA: TGTGCCAGCAGTCGAATTACAGGGGGAAGAGGCACAGATACGCAGTATTTT; CDR3: CASSRITGGRGTDTQYF; J: TRBJ2-3; V: TRBV7-9; size: many; D: TRBD1
DNA: TGTGCCAGCAGTTTCCATCGAACAGGGGTTGCTGAAGCTTTCTTT; CDR3: CASSFHRTGVAEAFF; J: TRBJ1-1; V: TRBV12-3/TRBV12-4; size: many; D: TRBD1
DNA: TGTGCCAGCAGCAAACAACAGGGGGCCGAGTACAATGAGCAGTTCTTC; CDR3: CASSKQQGAEYNEQFF; J: TRBJ2-1; V: TRBV7-3; size: many; D: TRBD1
DNA: TGCAGCGTTATGACCCTAGCTTTCAATGAGCAGTTCTTC; CDR3: CSVMTLAFNEQFF; J: TRBJ2-1; V: TRBV29-1; size: few; D: -
DNA: TGTGCCAGCAGTCCGGGACTAGCACATGAGCAGTTCTTC; CDR3: CASSPGLAHEQFF; J: TRBJ2-1; V: TRBV28; size: many; D: TRBD2
DNA: TGTGCCACCAGCAACCCGGGGGGGCCGAACCCCTCCTACGAGCAGTACTTC; CDR3: CATSNPGGPNPSYEQYF; J: TRBJ2-7; V: TRBV15; size: many; D: TRBD2
DNA: TGTGCCAGCAGTTCCACGGACGGTGAAAAACTGTTTTTT; CDR3: CASSSTDGEKLFF; J: TRBJ1-4; V: TRBV7-6; size: -; D: -
DNA: TGTGCCAGCAGCTTATTGGCAGTGACTAAGAGAACCGGGGAGCTGTTTTTT; CDR3: CASSLLAVTKRTGELFF; J: TRBJ2-2; V: TRBV7-2; size: many; D: -
DNA: TGTGCCAGCTCACCAACGCAAGAGACCCAGTACTTC; CDR3: CASSPTQETQYF; J: TRBJ2-5; V: TRBV18; size: few; D: -
DNA: TGTGCCATGGGCCCTGGGGTACCCTACGAGCAGTACTTC; CDR3: CAMGPGVPYEQYF; J: TRBJ2-7; V: TRBV7-9; size: -; D: -
DNA: TGTGCCAGCAGTGAATATGGAACCTACGAGCAGTACTTC; CDR3: CASSEYGTYEQYF; J: TRBJ2-7; V: TRBV25-1; size: many; D: -
DNA: TGTGCCAGCAGTTTCTGGCTAGCGGGAGGCGAGAATGAGCAGTTCTTC; CDR3: CASSFWLAGGENEQFF; J: TRBJ2-1; V: TRBV12-3/TRBV12-4; size: many; D: TRBD2
DNA: TGCGCCAGCAGCCAAGGACTTTCTCGGGGGCACGAGCAGTACTTC; CDR3: CASSQGLSRGHEQYF; J: TRBJ2-7; V: TRBV4-3; size: many; D: -
DNA: TGTGCCACCAGTGACCCAGGACCGTATAGCAATCAGCCCCAGCATTTT; CDR3: CATSDPGPYSNQPQHF; J: TRBJ1-5; V: TRBV24-1; size: many; D: -
DNA: TGTGCCAGCAGAATCCTACTAGCGGGGGTAGGCACAGATACGCAGTATTTT; CDR3: CASRILLAGVGTDTQYF; J: TRBJ2-3; V: TRBV12-3/TRBV12-4; size: many; D: TRBD2
DNA: TGTGCAAGCAGCGGACCGGGACAGATCCACGAGCAGTACTTC; CDR3: CASSGPGQIHEQYF; J: TRBJ2-7; V: TRBV7-9; size: many; D: TRBD1